The text below deals with one TCR beta chain. It lacks a known antigen. The input lacks base qualities; no much larger clone sits a single base away. The data originate from a study of cytomegalovirus exposure and HLA in healthy donors (dated by TCRdb to the late 2010s). Turning to the overall study: According to an earlier analysis of around 600 of the donors, about 179 million T cells yielded 95 million to 140 million unique TCR beta sequences and approximately 280 Gb of sequence data. Approximately 310 gigabases of sequencing data and around 85 million unique TCR sequences made up an early release that covered 500 to 700 HLA-typed donors. Among the approximately 420 genotyped donors, around 79% belonged to the genetic ancestry cluster associated with self-reported Caucasian donors. The aim of the study was to test whether cataloging public T cell receptors could identify signatures of past pathogen exposure. The study profiled the T cell repertoires of around 700 subjects by immunosequencing and related them to cytomegalovirus serostatus. In addition to the first cohort of roughly 670 subjects, a separate validation cohort of 130 or so different subjects was used. To predict cytomegalovirus infection status, the study combined high-throughput TCR immunosequencing, statistical association of individual TCRs with disease status, and machine learning. A later analysis re-analyzed previously published TCR beta repertoires from roughly 690 donors and added high-resolution HLA genotyping to study TCR occurrence patterns. The later analysis used no new phenotypic data to find candidate immune exposures, relying instead on TCR beta sequences and their occurrence across donors. An earlier analysis of 450 to 750 of the donors used high-throughput TCR beta sequencing to judge whether each TCR beta V gene segment behaved as functional or pseudogenic. Donor age, sex, ethnicity and CMV serostatus were compiled together with the repertoire data. Genome-wide SNP genotypes for about 55% of the 666 donors were used in a later genetic analysis, which treated that subset as a discovery cohort. All discovery cohort repertoires had been generated on a single sequencing platform. Class I and class II HLA loci were covered by the typing at four-digit resolution. Typing coverage differed by locus: A, B, C, DRB1 and DQB1 were typed in about 620-640 donors, DQA1 in around 500, DPA1 in 606, and DPB1 in just under 490. Four or five DR-DQ haplotypes were handled as single units for association and clustering because linkage in the cohort was strong. Among roughly 400 genotyped donors of the cohort, an average of about 240,000 unique TCR beta nucleotide sequences were sequenced per donor, roughly 20% of them non-productive.

The library was prepared using the immunoSEQ multiplex PCR assay. For the multiplex PCR, a mixture combining 60 forward primers for TCR Vbeta segments and 13 reverse primers for TCR Jbeta segments was used. A multiplex PCR assay on genomic DNA amplified the CDR3 region of rearranged TCR beta genes. The Illumina HiSeq System was used to sequence the amplified TCR beta libraries as 87-base-pair reads. As for the original processing: A later analysis tallied 75 million to 95 million unique TCR beta chains across the 660 or so repertoires, and about 12 million of those chains were shared by two or more donors. Raw reads were error-corrected and collapsed into unique sequences with a nearest-neighbor algorithm that merged closely related sequences to remove PCR and sequencing errors. To assign V, D and J gene segments, CDR3 sequences were aligned to IMGT reference sequences. For a sequence to be retained, at least a six-nucleotide match to both a V gene segment and a J gene segment was required. Rearrangements were classified as productive when the CDR3 lacked stop codons and remained in frame with V and J, and all other rearrangements were classified as non-productive. CDR3 was defined by IMGT convention, running from the second conserved V-encoded cysteine to the conserved J-encoded phenylalanine. The earlier analysis of 550 to 650 of the donors excluded any sequence lacking an unambiguous match to a single V gene segment. An earlier analysis of a few hundred of the donors called V segments functional above 56.7% productive rearrangements and segregating when the between-donor standard deviation exceeded 5%. To diagnose cytomegalovirus status from the catalog of TCR beta chain sequences, a statistical classification framework was built. In a later analysis, V and J genes were assigned by comparing TCR nucleotide sequences against IMGT/GENE-DB human TR gene sequences. Using the TCRdist pipeline, a later analysis assigned CDR3 sequences along with most-parsimonious VDJ recombination scenarios. In a later analysis, each TCR beta chain was defined by its CDR3 amino acid sequence together with its V-gene family, and reads lacking a unique V-gene family were excluded. As a way to deal with suspected cross-contamination and a sequencing artifact, a later analysis dropped 640 or so nucleotide sequences that were highly shared and had low generation probability. For each public chain, a later analysis derived a clonal expansion index from normalized ranks of inferred template counts within each repertoire. Generation probabilities in a later analysis came from a VDJ recombination model fitted to out-of-frame rearrangements, and those results were checked against IGoR. A later analysis scored TCR-TCR, TCR-HLA and TCR-CMV co-occurrence with hypergeometric tests, applying a repertoire-size bias correction to TCR pairs. To estimate false discovery rates, a later analysis permuted the HLA or CMV assignments 20 times. In a later analysis, co-occurring TCRs were grouped using DBSCAN, with TCRdist sequence similarity added in when clustering inside HLA-allele-positive subsets. Repertoires with fewer than 30,000 or more than 120,000 public chains, plus five repertoires with anomalous nucleotide sharing, were excluded from co-occurrence clustering. What TCRdb holds here is the immuneACCESS table cut down to in-frame rearrangements. Part of the clones is not present; checked against another copy, under half of the missing clones reflect an unresolved V gene, and the others are unexplained. That table supplies the V and J calls and clone size; D and trimming were determined from the DNA. Within this sample are approximately 64,000 clones, with roughly 73% of them counted one time only. The top ten constitute approximately 5.4% of the sample.

The research as a whole found: In a later genetic analysis, a missense DCLRE1C variant was associated with V-gene and J-gene trimming of TCR beta chains, and the association was replicated in an independent cohort. When HLA alleles, especially DR and DQ, strongly co-occurred, TCR associations were difficult to assign to individual alleles. A cluster of highly shared sequence variants was judged likely to be a technical artifact of the sequencing pipeline. Sequencing depth was assumed to be roughly uniform across donors in the presence/absence analyses, though that assumption may not hold. According to the authors, the approach could potentially be generalized to other disease states and immunological phenotypes. An earlier analysis of around 600 of the donors showed that most TCR beta V segments appeared in productive rearrangements either about 87% or about 30% of the time, which broadly matched IMGT annotations. A further reported finding was that TCR beta sequences accurately predicted the HLA-A and HLA-B alleles for most subjects in the first cohort. A later analysis associated some 17,000 TCR beta sequences with specific HLA alleles at a false discovery rate of 0.05. Linkage disequilibrium might explain the correlated functional status among segregating V segments, but an unknown experimental factor could not be ruled out. Several of the top co-occurrence clusters appeared to be linked to parvovirus B19, influenza, CMV and Epstein-Barr virus, according to a later analysis. In vitro tests confirmed that a few of the cytomegalovirus-associated TCR beta chains recognize cytomegalovirus antigens. HLA typing was unavailable for some donors at each locus, so association tests used only the typed subset. Most CMV-associated TCR beta chains appeared to be HLA-restricted in a later analysis, and the HLA associations seemed to be driven largely by CMV exposure. In a later analysis, the rate of TCR association differed among HLA loci, with DRB1 alleles having the most associated TCRs and HLA-C alleles having the fewest. The study listed 164 TCR beta chains as associated with cytomegalovirus. Immune exposure information for the cohort was limited to CMV serostatus. Cytomegalovirus status was reported to be diagnosed by the classifier with high specificity and sensitivity in both the original and validation cohorts. This cohort had only TCR beta chains sequenced, and the lack of alpha or paired-chain data limited which features could be detected. According to a later genetic analysis, donors in an Asian-associated ancestry cluster had fewer N-insertions in productive TCRs than the approximately 650-donor mean. Because counts were too low, some 16 rarely observed V segments, including chromosome 9 orphons, were excluded from the earlier analysis of about 500 of the donors. Most TCR sequences were seen in very few donors, while some public TCRs were found in many individuals. Compared with equally common non-associated chains, HLA-associated TCR beta chains in a later analysis were more clonally expanded and had lower generation probabilities.

The cohort comprised approximately 700 healthy bone marrow donors. All cohort members were sampled while nominally healthy, although unrecorded immune exposures were likely present. The donor tested CMV seropositive and was one of the 289 seropositive cohort members. Every donor gave a peripheral blood sample, and the peripheral blood mononuclear cells from that sample were used for TCR beta sequencing. Genomic DNA was extracted from the blood cell samples with the Qiagen DNeasy Blood Extraction Kit. Sequencing was performed on PBMCs. This sequence was found in a male donor in good health and CMV-seropositive.

Here the CDR3 is given as CASSHLLAGFGAGELFF. The nucleotide sequence reads TGCGCCAGCAGCCATCTACTAGCGGGGTTCGGGGCCGGGGAGCTGTTTTTT. The chain was built from TRBV4-1 and TRBJ2-2, with 10 bases in between that match TRBD2. From cysteine to phenylalanine, the CDR3 is 17 amino acids long. Only the CDR3 portion is preserved as DNA: 51 bases, with reading frame beginning at the first base. CDR1 and CDR2 (MGHRA, YSYEKL) derive from the germline V gene. The germline V and J ends show losses of 3 bases and 6 bases respectively, and no gene match explains 10 bases of the junction.